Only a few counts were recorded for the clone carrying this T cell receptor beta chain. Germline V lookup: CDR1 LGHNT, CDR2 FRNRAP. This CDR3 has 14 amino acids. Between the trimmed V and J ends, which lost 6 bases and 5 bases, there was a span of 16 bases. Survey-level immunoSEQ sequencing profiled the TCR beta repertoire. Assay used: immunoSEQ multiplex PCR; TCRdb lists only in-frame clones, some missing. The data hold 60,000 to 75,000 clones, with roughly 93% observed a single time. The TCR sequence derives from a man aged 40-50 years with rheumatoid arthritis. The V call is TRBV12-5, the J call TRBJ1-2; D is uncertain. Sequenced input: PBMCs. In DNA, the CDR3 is TGTGCTAGTGGCCACGGACTCCGCGTTTATGGCTACACCTTC. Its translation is CASGHGLRVYGYTF.